Listed below are T cell receptor beta chains from one sample, sequenced in a study of T cell responses to AZD1222 COVID-19 vaccine. This table comes from immunoSEQ multiplex PCR, and its TCRdb copy is limited to in-frame clones, with some not included. This table has about 110,000 clones, approximately 90% appearing once. Material: peripheral blood, obtained on day 0 of AZD1222 vaccination. These receptors came from an adult in good health. CDR3s leave out the opening cysteine and the closing phenylalanine or tryptophan.

TRBV18 | ASSENTGGNNEKLF
TRBV5-6 | ASSGHGRLQETQY
TRBV7-3 | ASSFSPDREAF
TRBV7-3 | ASSTTSGDEQF
TRBV6-2/TRBV6-3 | ASSYSTGGDEKLF
TRBV30 | AWSGYPVYNYGYT
TRBV4-1 | ASSQDIRGTDTQY
TRBV28 | ASTDSATNEKLF
TRBV18 | ASSPPRGRDYGYT
TRBV6-5 | ASSKQGTGELF
TRBV20-1 | SARVGTEAF
TRBV20-1 | SASHLLTGHSGYGYT
TRBV7-2 | ASSPGKGRPLYEQY